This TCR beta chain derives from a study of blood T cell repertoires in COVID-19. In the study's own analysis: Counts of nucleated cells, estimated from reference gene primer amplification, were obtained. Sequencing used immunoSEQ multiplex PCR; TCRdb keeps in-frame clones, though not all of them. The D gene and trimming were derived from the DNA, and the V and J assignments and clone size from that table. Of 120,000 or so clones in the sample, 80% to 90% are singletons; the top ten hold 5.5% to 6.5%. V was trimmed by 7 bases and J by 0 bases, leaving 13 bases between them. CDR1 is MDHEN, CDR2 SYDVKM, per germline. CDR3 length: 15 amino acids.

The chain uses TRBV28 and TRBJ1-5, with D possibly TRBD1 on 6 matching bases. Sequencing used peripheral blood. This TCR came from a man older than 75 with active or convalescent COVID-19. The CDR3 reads CASKSTGFSNQPQHF. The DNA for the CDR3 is TGTGCCAGCAAATCTACAGGGTTTAGCAATCAGCCCCAGCATTTT.